The source of this T cell receptor (beta chain) is a study of blood T cells in healthy people across ages. Whole-study context: Capture via template switching afforded approximately one barcoded beta molecule per two T cells.

Study-level points and caveats: Observed TCR beta diversity per million T cells went down as age went up. This fall followed a roughly linear course with age.

Isolated PBMCs totaled at least 7 million in each sample. This clonotype was seen a few times. The antigen is undetermined. Then a second PCR, running roughly 7 to 11 cycles, was carried out with a sample-barcoded 5' primer and a J-beta primer mix. A single record per CDR3 protein comes from TCRdb applying MiXCR to the 5' RACE reads. The repertoire holds about 1,400,000 distinct CDR3 sequences, with around 39% as singletons. The CDR3 runs 13 residues. V lost 3 bases and J lost 9, with 12 bases in between. The germline V gene encodes CDR1 ENHRY and CDR2 SYGVKD. The sequence derives from a woman aged 18-30 years in good health. V is TRBV10-3 and J is TRBJ1-3; perhaps TRBD1 as D (5 bases). The sequencing sample was made of blood. The CDR3: CAISDLPGGTIYF. The DNA of the CDR3 is TGTGCCATCAGTGACCTCCCGGGGGGCACCATATATTTT.